Each of the 2 T cell receptor beta chains below was sequenced from the same sample in a study of TIL therapy for anti-PD-1-resistant metastatic lung cancer (dated by TCRdb to 2020 to 2022). Using bias-controlled multiplex PCR with the immunoSEQ v3 hsTCRB kit, the TCR beta CDR3 regions were amplified from genomic DNA. Entries here come from immuneACCESS through TCRdb and include only in-frame sequences with V and J called. Some clones fail to appear in such tables; in the studies checked, an unresolved V gene covers under half of the shortfall, and the cause of the remainder is unknown. The sample records tens of thousands of clones, 73% of which are singletons. The top ten hold 4.5% to 6% of the sample. The time point tag for this specimen amounts to: pre-treatment sample, taken before nivolumab and TIL therapy. Specimen: blood, collected at baseline. The receptors were gathered from a person aged 25-79 years with non-small cell lung cancer.

The chain uses TRBV9 and TRBJ2-7; D is perhaps TRBD2 (6 bases). Germline lookup yields CDR1 SGDLS and CDR2 YYNGEE. Trimming took off 2 bases at V and 1 base at J, with 7 bases between the two ends. The CDR3 consists of 13 residues. The CDR3 DNA follows: TGTGCCAGCAGCGTCGGGGGTTCCTACGAGCAGTACTTC. This encodes CASSVGGSYEQYF.

This chain connects TRBV19 to TRBJ1-1; D may be TRBD1 (5 bases). Germline assignment: CDR1 LNHDA and CDR2 SQIVND (reference sequence). CDR3 length equals 14 residues. The germline V and J ends were trimmed by 5 bases and 5 bases, with 15 bases remaining between them. The CDR3 bases are TGTGCCAGTAGTTACCGGGGTAGGGGTACTGAAGCTTTCTTT. The encoded protein is CASSYRGRGTEAFF.